This is a list of T cell receptor beta chains from one sample in a study of T cells in Graves' hyperthyroidism and ophthalmopathy. Each CDR3 protein gets one entry after TCRdb re-called the multiplex PCR reads with MiXCR. The repertoire holds roughly 380,000 distinct CDR3 sequences, with about 14% as singletons. Sequencing was performed on blood. All receptors come from a woman aged 55-75 years with Graves' hyperthyroidism. Each CDR3 is given with its conserved first and last residue. Each record gives: clone size, V gene, J gene, D gene, CDR3 protein, CDR3 DNA. A D gene is named only where the DNA matches it firmly. Rows give clone size only sometimes, using once, few, many, or a class for an expanded clone.

many	TRBV3-1	TRBJ1-2	TRBD1	CASSQADRGQGGYTF	TGTGCCAGCAGCCAGGCGGACAGGGGGCAGGGGGGCTACACCTTC
.	TRBV20-1	TRBJ2-7	.	CSAAGLAYEQYF	TGCAGTGCTGCGGGCCTTGCCTACGAGCAGTACTTC
few	TRBV27	TRBJ1-5	.	CASSWRGNQPQHF	TGTGCCAGCAGTTGGAGGGGCAATCAGCCCCAGCATTTT
many	TRBV5-1	TRBJ2-5	.	CASSLEQETQYF	TGCGCCAGCAGCTTGGAACAAGAGACCCAGTACTTC
many	TRBV29-1	TRBJ1-2	.	CSVARPNYGYTF	TGCAGCGTTGCCCGACCTAACTATGGCTACACCTTC
many	TRBV11-2	TRBJ2-1	TRBD2	CASSPTSGLYNEQFF	TGTGCCAGCAGCCCGACTAGCGGCCTCTACAATGAGCAGTTCTTC
many	TRBV7-8	TRBJ1-5	.	CASSLGIGLHSNQPQHF	TGTGCCAGCAGCTTAGGGATCGGACTCCATAGCAATCAGCCCCAGCATTTT
.	TRBV29-1	TRBJ1-2	TRBD1	CSVDSTGGNYGYTF	TGCAGCGTTGACTCGACAGGGGGGAACTATGGCTACACCTTC
many	TRBV2	TRBJ1-5	.	CASSSIEGGAQHF	TGTGCCAGCAGTTCGATTGAGGGGGGGGCCCAGCATTTT
.	TRBV7-8	TRBJ1-6	.	CASSAGGGSRNSPLHF	TGTGCCAGCAGCGCCGGGGGGGGGTCCCGTAATTCACCCCTCCACTTT
.	TRBV27	TRBJ2-2	TRBD1	CASSRTGSDGELFF	TGTGCCAGTTCGAGGACAGGGAGCGACGGGGAGCTGTTTTTT
.	TRBV5-1	TRBJ2-2	.	CASSLASGPQGVTGELFF	TGCGCCAGCAGCTTGGCCAGCGGCCCCCAGGGAGTCACCGGGGAGCTGTTTTTT
few	TRBV6-1	TRBJ2-3	TRBD2	CASTGTSGRKGYF	TGTGCCAGCACGGGGACTAGCGGGAGGAAGGGGTATTTT
few	TRBV19	TRBJ1-5	.	CASSIVTGIYSNQPQHF	TGTGCCAGTAGTATAGTAACAGGGATTTATAGCAATCAGCCCCAGCATTTT
.	TRBV19	TRBJ1-4	TRBD1	CASSQQGGTNEKLFF	TGTGCCAGTAGTCAGCAGGGGGGAACTAATGAAAAACTGTTTTTT
many	TRBV3-1	TRBJ1-1	.	CASSQGNSRRTEAFF	TGTGCCAGCAGCCAAGGGAACTCCCGGAGGACTGAAGCTTTCTTT
.	TRBV10-3	TRBJ2-6	TRBD2	CAIPGGGANVLTF	TGTGCCATCCCGGGGGGTGGGGCCAACGTCCTGACTTTC
many	TRBV28	TRBJ2-2	.	CASTLREAMNTGELFF	TGTGCCAGCACCCTCAGAGAGGCTATGAACACCGGGGAGCTGTTTTTT
many	TRBV7-2	TRBJ2-5	.	CASSFGDRAGETQYF	TGTGCCAGCAGCTTTGGGGACCGGGCAGGAGAGACCCAGTACTTC
many	TRBV24-1	TRBJ2-3	.	CATSDHTPVGDTQYF	TGTGCCACCAGTGATCACACCCCGGTAGGGGATACGCAGTATTTT
.	TRBV7-3	TRBJ1-2	.	CASSLGDKGWLGTF	TGTGCCAGCAGCTTAGGGGACAAGGGATGGCTAGGCACCTTC
many	TRBV11-3	TRBJ2-2	.	CASSLGGSWTGELFF	TGTGCCAGCAGCTTAGGAGGGAGTTGGACCGGGGAGCTGTTTTTT
few	TRBV19	TRBJ2-1	.	CASGGGRSDEQFF	TGTGCCAGTGGTGGGGGGCGCTCGGATGAGCAGTTCTTC
.	TRBV19	TRBJ2-5	.	CASSSGSGQETQYF	TGTGCCAGTAGTTCCGGGAGTGGGCAAGAGACCCAGTACTTC
many	TRBV11-2	TRBJ2-5	.	CASSLVQGVETQYF	TGTGCCAGCAGCTTAGTTCAGGGAGTAGAGACCCAGTACTTC
many	TRBV12-3/TRBV12-4	TRBJ2-7	TRBD2	CASSLGVAGGYEQYF	TGTGCCAGCAGCCTGGGGGTAGCGGGAGGCTACGAGCAGTACTTC
.	TRBV5-1	TRBJ2-5	.	CASSLPPQGRQETQYF	TGCGCCAGCAGCTTGCCCCCACAGGGTCGGCAAGAGACCCAGTACTTC
many	TRBV19	TRBJ1-5	.	CASSWVQTPDQPQHF	TGTGCCAGTAGCTGGGTACAGACTCCGGATCAGCCCCAGCATTTT
few	TRBV12-3/TRBV12-4	TRBJ2-1	TRBD2	CASSLTSGRTWEQFF	TGTGCCAGCAGCCTGACTAGCGGGAGGACGTGGGAGCAGTTCTTC
many	TRBV12-3/TRBV12-4	TRBJ1-2	.	CASSLVGAGYGYTF	TGTGCCAGCAGTTTAGTAGGTGCAGGCTATGGCTACACCTTC
many	TRBV12-3/TRBV12-4	TRBJ1-1	TRBD1	CASRQGSAEAFF	TGTGCCAGCAGACAGGGGAGTGCTGAAGCTTTCTTT
few	TRBV7-6	TRBJ2-7	TRBD1	CASSSLGQVRDEQYF	TGTGCCAGCAGTTCGCTCGGACAGGTCCGGGACGAGCAGTACTTC
.	TRBV5-1	TRBJ2-5	TRBD2	CASSGRTSGMYF	TGCGCCAGCAGCGGACGGACTAGCGGGATGTACTTC
.	TRBV19	TRBJ1-2	.	CASNGQPYGYTF	TGTGCCAGTAACGGACAGCCCTATGGCTACACCTTC
many	TRBV7-9	TRBJ1-1	.	CASRSTGGEAFF	TGTGCCAGCAGGTCTACGGGGGGCGAAGCTTTCTTT
few	TRBV15	TRBJ2-5	.	CATSASLLGTQYF	TGTGCCACCAGCGCCTCCCTGCTTGGGACCCAGTACTTC
.	TRBV30	TRBJ2-6	.	CARREFLSGANVLTF	TGTGCGCGCAGGGAATTTCTCTCTGGGGCCAACGTCCTGACTTTC
.	TRBV30	TRBJ2-5	TRBD2	CAWGTSGSRETQYF	TGTGCCTGGGGGACTAGCGGGAGCAGAGAGACCCAGTACTTC
few	TRBV6-1	TRBJ1-5	.	CASRVQGGLQPQHF	TGTGCCAGCAGGGTACAGGGCGGGTTACAGCCCCAGCATTTT
few	TRBV7-9	TRBJ2-1	TRBD2	CASSLLRTSGRPSYNEQFF	TGTGCCAGCAGCTTACTCCGGACTAGCGGGAGACCCTCCTACAATGAGCAGTTCTTC
many	TRBV6-5	TRBJ2-1	TRBD2	CASSYSLAGEYEQFF	TGTGCCAGCAGTTACTCTCTAGCGGGAGAGTATGAGCAGTTCTTC